What follows are 32 T cell receptor beta chains derived from one specimen sequenced in a study of T cells in Graves' hyperthyroidism and ophthalmopathy. The CDR3 regions of TCR beta were amplified from RNA transcripts. The HTBI primer set drove a first-round RT-PCR of the TCR CDR3. Each CDR3 protein gets one entry after TCRdb re-called the multiplex PCR reads with MiXCR. This sample yields around 340,000 distinct CDR3 sequences, of which about 15% are seen a single time; approximately 23% belongs to the top ten. Sequencing was done on a sample of blood. The receptor set was obtained from a woman aged 25 to 39 with Graves' hyperthyroidism.

This clonotype has more than one count but fewer than ten. The CDR3 DNA follows: TGTGCCTGGAGTGTGACAGGTGGGGAGCAGTTCTTC. Translated: CAWSVTGGEQFF. J is TRBJ2-1 and V is TRBV30; weak D call: TRBD1 (6 bases). Trimming took off 0 bases at V and 10 bases at J, with 10 bases between the two ends. Germline V gene data show CDR1 as GTSNPN and CDR2 as SVGIG (reference sequence). The CDR3 runs to 12 residues.

This clonotype turned up a few times. Here the CDR3 reads CASGLTGGLTDTQYF. Written as DNA, the CDR3 is TGTGCTAGTGGACTAACGGGAGGTCTCACAGATACGCAGTATTTT. The chain is built from TRBV12-5 and TRBJ2-3; 7 bases are shared with TRBD2. Looked up from germline, CDR1 is LGHNT and CDR2 is FRNRAP. This CDR3 is 15 amino acids long. Losses at the gene ends were 6 bases for V and 2 bases for J; bases not matched to a gene: 8.

Ten or more counts support this clonotype. The chain joins TRBV5-4 to TRBJ2-1, with 10 bases fitting TRBD1. CDR1 and CDR2 (germline): SGHNT, YYREEE (reference sequence). The CDR3 runs to 14 residues. Losses at the gene ends were 6 bases for V and 6 bases for J; bases not matched to a gene: 6. CDR3 protein: CASTPGDRGNEQFF. Here the CDR3 DNA reads TGTGCCAGCACCCCCGGGGACAGGGGCAATGAGCAGTTCTTC.

This clonotype was picked up many times. The V gene is TRBV3-1, the J gene TRBJ1-2; maybe TRBD1 (6 bases). Germline CDR1 and CDR2: LGHDT and YNNKEL (reference sequence). CDR3 length: 15 residues. Trimming cost V 5 bases and J 7 bases, with 20 bases left between them. The CDR3 reads CASSSRGAGAAGYTF. The CDR3 DNA is TGTGCCAGCAGCTCAAGGGGAGCAGGGGCGGCTGGCTACACCTTC. The whole variable domain, remainder taken from reference TRBV3-1 and TRBJ1-2, is DTAVSQTPKYLVTQMGNDKSIKCEQNLGHDTMYWYKQDSKKFLKIMFSYNNKELIINETVPNRFSPKSPDKAHLNLHINSLELGDSAVYFCASSSRGAGAAGYTFGSGTRLTVV.

This clonotype has only a few counts. The chain links TRBV28 to TRBJ1-5, with TRBD1 matching 8 bases. V shed 1 base and J 1 base; nucleotides not matched to a gene: 6. The germline V gene encodes CDR1 MDHEN and CDR2 SYDVKM. The CDR3 sequence is 17 residues long. CDR3 in amino acids: CASSLYQGAVSNQPQHF. As DNA, the CDR3 is TGTGCCAGCAGTTTATACCAGGGGGCGGTCAGCAATCAGCCCCAGCATTTT.

This clonotype was counted many times. This chain joins TRBV7-2 and TRBJ2-2; 11 positions agree with TRBD1. The germline gives CDR1 SGHTA, CDR2 FQGNSA. V lost 5 bases and J lost 4; bases outside the gene matches: 18. The length of the CDR3 is 20 residues. In DNA form, the CDR3 reads TGTGCCAGCAGCCACACCCTGCCGGGACAGGGGGTGAGCGGCACCGGGGAGCTGTTTTTT. It translates to CASSHTLPGQGVSGTGELFF.

Note on this clonotype: A single base separates this from a much larger clone, so it may be a read error. V gene TRBV2 combines with J gene TRBJ2-7; D tentatively reads TRBD1 or TRBD2 (6 bases each). This CDR3 is 14 amino acids long. Germline CDR1 reads SNHLY; CDR2 reads FYNNEI. CDR3 bases: TGTGTCAGCAGTCGGGGGCGGGGTATCTACGAGCAGTACTTC. Residues: CVSSRGRGIYEQYF.

The chain employs TRBV15 and TRBJ1-5; 7 bases align to TRBD1. The CDR3 length is 15 residues. After removal of 1 base from V and 8 bases from J, the junction contained 8 bases not matched to a gene. Germline V CDR1 and CDR2: LNHNV, YYDKDF (reference sequence). The DNA for the CDR3 is TGTGCCACCAGCAGAGTTTTAGGGGGCGCAGAGCCCCAGCATTTT. It is translated as CATSRVLGGAEPQHF.

Note on this clonotype: Because it lacks the conserved phenylalanine or tryptophan at the end, this CDR3 is likely a read error. The rearrangement uses TRBV7-8 and TRBJ1-2; possibly TRBD1 for D (5 bases). CDR3 length: 15 residues. V was pared by 0 bases and J by 8 bases, with 16 bases between. The V gene's germline CDR1 is SGHVS and CDR2 FQNEAQ. CDR3 sequence (DNA): TGTGCCAGCAGCTTAGCGAGGGGAGCAGGGCAAGGCTACACCCTC. Translated, it gives CASSLARGAGQGYTL.

This clonotype showed up many times. The chain combines TRBV6-2 or TRBV6-3 with TRBJ2-7; 7 positions match TRBD1. From germline, CDR1 is MNHEY and CDR2 SVGEGT. V lost 8 bases, J lost 5 bases, and 15 bases stayed unmatched. This CDR3 comprises 15 residues. The CDR3 DNA reads TGTGCCAGCGGAAGAACCGGGACAGCCGCGAACGAGCAGTACTTC. It is translated as CASGRTGTAANEQYF.

In this sample, this clonotype turned up a few times. The rearrangement uses TRBV19 and TRBJ2-1, with TRBD2 as a possible D gene (6 bases). Germline CDR1 reads LNHDA; CDR2 reads SQIVND (reference sequence). CDR3 length: 14 amino acids. V lost 1 base and J lost 8, with 12 bases in between. CDR3 sequence reads: CASSIAGVEDEQFF. Here the CDR3 DNA reads TGTGCCAGTAGTATAGCGGGAGTCGAGGATGAGCAGTTCTTC.

V usage is TRBV9 and J usage is TRBJ1-1, with a weak D call TRBD1 (6 bases). The length of the CDR3 is 14 residues. V lost 4 bases, J lost 3 bases, and 13 bases lay in between. In germline, CDR1 is SGDLS, CDR2 YYNGEE. CDR3: CASSPQGRHTEAFF. The CDR3 DNA is TGTGCCAGCAGCCCACAGGGTCGGCACACTGAAGCTTTCTTT.

Many counts were recorded for this clonotype. The chain joins TRBV29-1 to TRBJ1-5; D is unresolved. Trimming took 6 bases from V and 4 from J, leaving 10 bases between them. There are 12 residues in the CDR3. The germline CDR1 and CDR2 sequences are SQVTM and ANQGSEA. The CDR3 DNA reads as TGCAGCGTAAGTGACGGGAATCAGCCCCAGCATTTT. Translated: CSVSDGNQPQHF.

This clonotype showed up many times. DNA for the CDR3: TGTGCCAGCAGCTTAGCAGCCACCTCCTACAATGAGCAGTTCTTC. This gives the protein CASSLAATSYNEQFF. The chain has TRBV11-2 and TRBJ2-1; no reliable D call. The CDR3 consists of 15 residues. Trimming stripped 1 base from V and 0 bases from J, with 7 bases between. CDR1 is SGHAT and CDR2 is FQNNGV in the germline V gene.

The chain employs TRBV20-1 and TRBJ2-1, with TRBD2 identical over 11 bases. Losses at the gene ends were 3 bases for V and 7 bases for J; bases not matched to a gene: 8. Looked up from germline, CDR1 is DFQATT and CDR2 is SNEGSKA (reference sequence). The CDR3 has 15 residues. Here the CDR3 DNA reads TGCAGTGCTAGGACCACTAGCGGGAGAGAGAATGAGCAGTTCTTC. It yields the protein CSARTTSGRENEQFF.

With regard to this clonotype: A much larger clone differs by one base, so this may be a read error. The chain couples TRBV27 to TRBJ1-1; D is undetermined. The CDR3 extends over 13 amino acids. Germline CDR1 is MNHEY and CDR2 is SMNVEV (reference sequence). For the CDR3, the DNA is TGTGCCAGCAGTTTTCAACCGAACACTGAAGCTCTCTTT. This gives the protein CASSFQPNTEALF.

This clonotype occurred a few times. J is TRBJ2-1 and V is TRBV10-1, with D perhaps given as TRBD1 or TRBD2 (5 bases each). Trimming took 0 bases from V and 8 from J, leaving 14 bases between them. Per the germline V gene, CDR1 is WNHNN and CDR2 is SYGVQD (reference sequence). The CDR3 has 15 residues. This chain's CDR3 is CASSESRGWNDEQFF. DNA of the CDR3: TGCGCCAGCAGTGAGTCGAGGGGCTGGAATGATGAGCAGTTCTTC.

The chain employs TRBV12-5 and TRBJ2-2, with 8 bases fitting TRBD2. V shed 1 base and J 0 bases; nucleotides not matched to a gene: 10. The CDR3 is 19 residues long. Germline V gene data show CDR1 as LGHNT and CDR2 as FRNRAP. CDR3: CASGLDSTPGLANTGELFF. The CDR3 nucleotides read TGTGCTAGTGGTTTGGACTCAACACCGGGACTAGCGAACACCGGGGAGCTGTTTTTT. Complete variable domain (other parts from reference TRBV12-5 and TRBJ2-2): DARVTQTPRHKVTEMGQEVTMRCQPILGHNTVFWYRQTMMQGLELLAYFRNRAPLDDSGMPKDRFSAEMPDATLATLKIQPSEPRDSAVYFCASGLDSTPGLANTGELFFGEGSRLTVL.

The J gene is TRBJ2-1, the V gene TRBV7-2, with TRBD2 identical over 7 bases. CDR1 is SGHTA and CDR2 is FQGNSA in the germline V gene. The trim removed 6 bases at V and 0 bases at J, leaving 5 bases unmatched. The CDR3 runs to 15 residues. CDR3 nucleotides: TGTGCCAGCAGGGGTGGGGAGGGCTCCTACAATGAGCAGTTCTTC. Its translation is CASRGGEGSYNEQFF.

The rearrangement links TRBV28 to TRBJ1-1, with D maybe TRBD1 (5 bases). In germline, CDR1 is MDHEN, CDR2 SYDVKM. Deletions cut 5 bases from V and 4 bases from J, with 29 bases between. This CDR3 is built from 19 residues. CDR3 nucleotides: TGTGCCAGCAGTGAATGGGTAGTCCGAGAACAACCAACAGGCACTGAAGCTTTCTTT. Its protein is CASSEWVVREQPTGTEAFF.

This clonotype turned up a few times. The chain recombines TRBV12-3 or TRBV12-4 with TRBJ2-1; D is uncertain. The CDR3 length is 12 residues. The V end lost 8 bases, the J end lost 9 bases, and 14 bases lay between the germline ends. Written as DNA, the CDR3 is TGTGCCAGCTCTTTAGGTGAGCCTGAGCAGTTCTTC. Its protein product is CASSLGEPEQFF.

The genes are TRBV3-1 and TRBJ2-1; TRBD2 matches at 7 bases. Germline trimming cut 0 bases from V and 5 bases from J; bases unmatched to any gene: 7. The CDR3 runs 16 residues. Germline loops: CDR1 LGHDT, CDR2 YNNKEL (reference sequence). The CDR3 DNA reads TGTGCCAGCAGCCAAGAGAACCAGCGGGAAAACAATGAGCAGTTCTTC. Translating it yields CASSQENQRENNEQFF.

This clonotype came up many times. The chain combines TRBV20-1 with TRBJ2-7, with no clear D. Germline CDR1 DFQATT, CDR2 SNEGSKA (reference sequence). This CDR3 has 13 amino acids. The ends were cut back, 8 bases at V and 0 bases at J, with 14 bases in the middle. CDR3: CSTRGPSSYEQYF. In DNA, the CDR3 is TGCAGTACCCGAGGACCCAGCTCCTACGAGCAGTACTTC.

This clonotype was recorded at least ten times. V is TRBV7-8 and J is TRBJ2-5; 15 bases agree with TRBD2. Germline assignment: CDR1 SGHVS and CDR2 FQNEAQ. There are 17 residues in the CDR3. V lost 1 base, J lost 2 bases, and 2 bases stayed unmatched. The CDR3 loop is CASSLGGLAGGQETQYF. The DNA for the CDR3 is TGTGCCAGCAGCTTAGGGGGACTAGCGGGAGGTCAAGAGACCCAGTACTTC.

This clonotype showed up many times. This rearrangement joins TRBV15 to TRBJ2-1, with D possibly being TRBD2 (5 bases). CDR3 length: 11 amino acids. V lost 4 bases to trimming and J lost 9 bases, with 7 bases between them. CDR1 and CDR2 (germline): LNHNV, YYDKDF (reference sequence). The chain's CDR3 is CATSTLAEQFF. The CDR3 bases are TGTGCCACCAGCACCCTAGCTGAGCAGTTCTTC.

This clonotype was seen ten or more times. J is TRBJ2-2 and V is TRBV12-3 or TRBV12-4, with 12 bases aligning to TRBD2. V trimming: 5 bases; J trimming: 6 bases; junction bases outside the gene matches: 4. The CDR3 spans 15 residues. The CDR3 region has the DNA TGTGCCAGCAGTGCGACTAGCGGGAGATCCGGGGAGCTGTTTTTT. It encodes CASSATSGRSGELFF.

This CDR3 reads CASSLGREAFF. The CDR3 nucleotides are TGTGCCAGCAGTTTAGGGAGGGAAGCTTTCTTT. The rearrangement joins TRBV28 to TRBJ1-1; D is unresolved. The V end lost 2 bases, the J end lost 8 bases, and 6 bases lay between the germline ends. There are 11 residues in the CDR3. From germline, CDR1 is MDHEN and CDR2 SYDVKM.

There are many counts of this clonotype. This sequence joins TRBV12-5 and TRBJ2-2; D may be TRBD1 (6 bases). The germline V and J ends were trimmed by 8 bases and 9 bases, with 19 bases remaining between them. CDR3 length: 14 amino acids. Germline lookup yields CDR1 LGHNT and CDR2 FRNRAP. The DNA for the CDR3 is TGTGCTAGTCAAGGACAGTATGGGTCCCGGGAGCTGTTTTTT. Amino acids: CASQGQYGSRELFF. The full variable domain, its missing parts supplied by reference TRBV12-5 and TRBJ2-2, is DARVTQTPRHKVTEMGQEVTMRCQPILGHNTVFWYRQTMMQGLELLAYFRNRAPLDDSGMPKDRFSAEMPDATLATLKIQPSEPRDSAVYFCASQGQYGSRELFFGEGSRLTVL.

There are a few counts of this clonotype. The chain recombines TRBV20-1 with TRBJ2-7; 7 nucleotides align to TRBD1. There are 13 residues in the CDR3. The trim removed 5 bases at V and 4 bases at J, leaving 8 bases unmatched. CDR1 and CDR2 from the germline V gene are DFQATT and SNEGSKA (reference sequence). CDR3: CSASRDSLYEQYF. CDR3 DNA: TGCAGTGCTTCCCGGGACAGCCTTTACGAGCAGTACTTC.

The chain combines TRBV6-4 with TRBJ1-2, with TRBD1 identical over 7 bases. Germline CDR1 reads MRHNA; CDR2 reads SNTAGT. The V and J ends lost 7 bases and 4 bases, in that order; junction bases with no gene match: 9. The CDR3 is made up of 14 amino acids. The CDR3 reads CASKGTASSYGYTF. Written as DNA, the CDR3 is TGTGCCAGCAAGGGGACAGCTTCCTCCTATGGCTACACCTTC.

V and J are TRBV20-1 and TRBJ2-3; 13 bases match TRBD2. CDR1 DFQATT and CDR2 SNEGSKA come from the germline V gene (reference sequence). The V gene end was trimmed by 0 bases and the J gene end by 8 bases; junction bases not matched to a gene: 2. The CDR3 runs 14 residues. The CDR3 here is CSARDGLAGATQYF. CDR3 DNA sequence: TGCAGTGCTAGAGATGGACTAGCGGGAGCTACGCAGTATTTT.

This clonotype was found a few times. The V call is TRBV6-1, the J call TRBJ2-1; D is possibly TRBD2 (6 bases). The CDR3 has 16 residues. V was pared by 6 bases and J by 8 bases, with 23 bases between. The germline V gene encodes CDR1 MNHNS and CDR2 SASEGT. This chain's CDR3 is CASRFPSAKGVDEQFF. The DNA for the CDR3 is TGTGCCAGCAGATTTCCTAGCGCTAAGGGCGTTGATGAGCAGTTCTTC.